This T cell receptor beta chain was retrieved from a study of cytomegalovirus exposure and HLA in healthy donors. Unmatched junction bases numbered 5, after V lost 1 base and J lost 7 bases. The CDR3 covers 14 residues. Germline lookup yields CDR1 SGHRS and CDR2 YFSETQ. For this clone: Antigen: not known.

PCR employed 60 Vbeta and 13 Jbeta primers. Clones were read by immunoSEQ multiplex PCR, and TCRdb kept only the in-frame ones, dropping some. Of hundreds of thousands of clones listed, 76% are singletons. As for the donors, each was a healthy bone marrow donor. The study, taken as a whole, reports: Rare TCR sequences dominated, though some public TCRs recurred in many donors.

The sample taken for sequencing was PBMCs. The chain carries TRBV5-1 and TRBJ1-2, with 9 bases that match TRBD1. The clonotype comes from a man aged 18 to 30 in good health and CMV-seronegative. Written as DNA, the CDR3 is TGCGCCAGCAGCTTGACAGGGGGCTGGAGTGGCTACACCTTC. This translates into CASSLTGGWSGYTF. Variable domain in full (rest from reference TRBV5-1 and TRBJ1-2): KAGVTQTPRYLIKTRGQQVTLSCSPISGHRSVSWYQQTPGQGLQFLFEYFSETQRNKGNFPGRFSGRQFSNSRSEMNVSTLELGDSALYLCASSLTGGWSGYTFGSGTRLTVV.